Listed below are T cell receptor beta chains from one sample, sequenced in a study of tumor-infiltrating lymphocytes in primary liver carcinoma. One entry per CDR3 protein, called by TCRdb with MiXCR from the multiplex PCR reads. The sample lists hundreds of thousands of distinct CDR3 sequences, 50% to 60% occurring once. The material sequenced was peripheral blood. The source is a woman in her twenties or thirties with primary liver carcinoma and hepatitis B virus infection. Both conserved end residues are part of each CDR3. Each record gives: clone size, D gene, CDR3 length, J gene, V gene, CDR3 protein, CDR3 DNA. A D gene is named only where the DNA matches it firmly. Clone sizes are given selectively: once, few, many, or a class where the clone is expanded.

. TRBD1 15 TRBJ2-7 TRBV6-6 CASRGQGTASGEQYF TGTGCCAGCAGGGGACAGGGCACAGCCTCGGGCGAGCAGTACTTC
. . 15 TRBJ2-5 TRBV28 CASSFGGLSGETQYF TGTGCCAGCAGTTTTGGAGGTTTGAGTGGGGAGACCCAGTACTTC
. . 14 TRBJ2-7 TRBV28 CASRDRGDIDEQYF TGTGCCAGCAGAGACCGGGGTGATATCGACGAGCAGTACTTC
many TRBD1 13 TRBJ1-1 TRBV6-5 CASSYGSGQEAFF TGTGCCAGCAGTTACGGGTCGGGACAGGAAGCTTTCTTT
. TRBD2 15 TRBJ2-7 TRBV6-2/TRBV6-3 CASSKTGTSGIPHCF TGTGCCAGCAGTAAAACCGGGACTAGCGGGATACCCCATTGCTTC
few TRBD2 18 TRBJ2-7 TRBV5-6 CASSLGGSDWDYSYEQYF TGTGCCAGCAGCTTGGGGGGGTCCGACTGGGACTATAGCTACGAGCAGTACTTC
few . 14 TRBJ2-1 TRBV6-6 CASRGQGSYNEQFF TGTGCCAGCAGGGGCCAGGGAAGCTACAATGAGCAGTTCTTC
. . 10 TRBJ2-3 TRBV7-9 CALEIDTQYF TGTGCCTTAGAAATAGATACGCAGTATTTT
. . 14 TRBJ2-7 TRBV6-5 CASSYSTSAPEQYF TGTGCCAGCAGTTACTCGACTTCGGCCCCCGAGCAGTACTTC
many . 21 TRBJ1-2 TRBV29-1 CSVRLNQSLRDASFWGYGYTF TGCAGCGTTCGCCTAAACCAATCCCTCAGGGACGCTTCCTTCTGGGGCTATGGCTACACCTTC
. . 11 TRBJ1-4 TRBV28 CASSLDEKLFF TGTGCCAGCAGTTTAGACGAAAAACTGTTTTTT
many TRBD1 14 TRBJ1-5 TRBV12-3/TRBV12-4 CASSWTGPNQPQHF TGTGCCAGCAGTTGGACAGGGCCCAATCAGCCCCAGCATTTT
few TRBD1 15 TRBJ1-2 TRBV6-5 CASSRPGQGSGGYTF TGTGCCAGCAGCCGTCCGGGACAGGGTTCAGGGGGCTACACCTTC
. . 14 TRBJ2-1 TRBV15 CATSSLLGLNEQFF TGTGCCACCAGCAGCTTGCTGGGGCTCAATGAACAGTTCTTC
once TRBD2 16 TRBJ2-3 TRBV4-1 CASSLGLSGAGDTQYF TGCGCCAGCAGCCTGGGACTATCGGGTGCAGGGGATACGCAGTATTTT
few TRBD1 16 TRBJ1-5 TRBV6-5 CASSPLDRVIDQPQHF TGTGCCAGCAGTCCCCTCGACAGGGTGATCGATCAGCCCCAGCATTTT
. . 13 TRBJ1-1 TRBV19 CASTDAQLTEAFF TGTGCCAGTACCGACGCCCAGCTCACTGAAGCTTTCTTT
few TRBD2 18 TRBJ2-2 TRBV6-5 CASSYYGSGALNTGELFF TGTGCCAGCAGTTACTACGGTAGCGGGGCTCTGAACACCGGGGAGCTGTTTTTT
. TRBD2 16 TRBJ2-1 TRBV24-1 CATSDFRGLGAGEQFF TGTGCCACCAGTGATTTCAGGGGACTAGGGGCAGGTGAGCAGTTCTTC
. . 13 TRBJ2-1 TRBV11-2 CASILGDSNEQFF TGTGCCAGCATCTTAGGCGACTCCAATGAGCAGTTCTTC
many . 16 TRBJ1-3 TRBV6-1 CASSEARGLSGNTIYF TGTGCCAGCAGTGAAGCGAGGGGACTCTCCGGAAACACCATATATTTT
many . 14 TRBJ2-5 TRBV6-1 CASSVKQGRETQYF TGTGCCAGCAGTGTTAAACAGGGGAGGGAGACCCAGTACTTC
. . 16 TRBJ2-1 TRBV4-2 CASSQEGDRNYNEQFF TGTGCCAGCAGCCAAGAGGGAGACAGGAACTACAATGAGCAGTTCTTC
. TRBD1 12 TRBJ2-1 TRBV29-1 CSVGQVGSGQFF TGTAGCGTCGGACAGGTAGGGAGTGGGCAGTTCTTC
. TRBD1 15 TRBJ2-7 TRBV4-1 CANSQFPRDRAEQYF TGCGCCAACAGTCAGTTCCCACGGGACAGGGCCGAGCAGTACTTC
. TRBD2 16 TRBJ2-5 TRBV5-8 CASSLILAVPRETQYF TGTGCCAGCAGCTTGATACTAGCGGTCCCGAGGGAGACCCAGTACTTC
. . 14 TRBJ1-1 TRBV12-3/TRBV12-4 CASSHRETNTEAFF TGTGCCAGCAGTCACAGGGAGACGAACACTGAAGCTTTCTTT
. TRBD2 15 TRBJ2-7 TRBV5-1 CASSLRLGTTNEQYF TGCGCCAGCAGCTTACGACTTGGGACTACCAACGAGCAGTACTTC
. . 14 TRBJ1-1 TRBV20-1 CSARIPGQHTEAFF TGCAGTGCTAGAATCCCGGGACAACACACTGAAGCTTTCTTT
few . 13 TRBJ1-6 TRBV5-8 CASSHQTGGTLHF TGTGCCAGCAGCCACCAGACAGGTGGTACCCTCCACTTT
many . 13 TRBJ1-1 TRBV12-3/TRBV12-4 CASSFGGGTEAFF TGTGCCAGCAGTTTCGGTGGGGGTACTGAAGCTTTCTTT
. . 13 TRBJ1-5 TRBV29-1 CSLGDRSNQPQHF TGCAGCCTTGGTGACAGGAGCAATCAGCCCCAGCATTTT
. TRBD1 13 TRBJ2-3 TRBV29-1 CSVRTGRMNTQYF TGCAGCGTCAGGACAGGGAGGATGAACACGCAGTATTTT
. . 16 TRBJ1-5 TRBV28 CASSLIRGYSNQPQHF TGTGCCAGCAGTCTTATCAGGGGTTATAGCAATCAGCCCCAGCATTTT
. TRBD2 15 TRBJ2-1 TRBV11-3 CASSASGTAYNELFF TGTGCCAGCAGCGCTAGCGGGACCGCCTACAATGAACTGTTCTTC
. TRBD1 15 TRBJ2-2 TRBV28 CASSTRGLRTGELFF TGTGCCAGCAGTACCAGGGGGCTTAGGACCGGGGAGCTGTTTTTT